This T cell receptor beta chain was obtained from a study of CD8 T cells in Susac syndrome. Study-wide context: Clinically active disease was present in 5 or 6 of the sequenced Susac syndrome patients. Roughly eight of these patients were in remission. The study's findings and limits: The CD4+ T cell repertoires of Susac syndrome were found to show no clonal expansion.

Reverse transcription used about 0.5 to 1 ug RNA and random hexamers. A single record per CDR3 protein comes from TCRdb applying MiXCR to the immunoSEQ multiplex PCR reads. The sample includes 150,000 to 180,000 distinct CDR3 sequences, roughly 95% of them seen just once. Details on this clonotype: Antigen specificity is unknown. Germline and junction disagree at one end, which may indicate a read error.

Germline V gene lookup returns CDR1 SQVTM and CDR2 ANQGSEA. CDR3 length: 13 residues. This receptor was obtained from a human donor with Susac syndrome. The gene calls are TRBV29-1 and TRBJ1-4; D gene unclear. Sequencing used CD4+ T cells from PBMCs. CDR3 sequence: CSGQRSPNEKLFF. The CDR3 DNA reads TGCAGCGGTCAGAGATCACCTAACGAAAAACTGTTTTTT. The full variable domain, its missing parts supplied by reference TRBV29-1 and TRBJ1-4, is SAVISQKPSRDICQRGTSLTIQCQVDSQVTMMFWYRQQPGQSLTLIATANQGSEATYESGFVIDKFPISRPNLTFSTLTVSNMSPEDSSIYLCSGQRSPNEKLFFGSGTQLSVL.